A single T cell receptor (beta chain) is shown here with its context. The target antigen is unknown. The data stem from a study of T cells after yellow fever vaccination. This CDR3 has 16 residues. Germline V gene lookup returns CDR1 MGHRA and CDR2 YSYEKL. V was pared by 1 base and J by 7 bases, with 8 bases of the junction left unmatched. Study-level points and caveats: Abundant clonotypes from the bulk population could have been carried over as contaminants into FACS-sorted repertoires.

TCRdb used MiXCR to reprocess the 5' RACE reads, holding one entry per CDR3 protein. The table lists about 170,000 distinct CDR3 sequences, 8% to 13% of them singletons. The source of this sequence is a young man who received the YFV17D yellow fever vaccine. This sample comprised CD8+ T cells sorted from PBMCs, obtained 15 days after the yellow fever booster vaccination. The chain combines TRBV4-1 with TRBJ2-7, with 12 bases aligning to TRBD1. CDR3 DNA sequence: TGCGCCAGCAGCCAAGCCGGGACAGGGGGCTTGTGGGAGCAGTACGTC. Translation gives CASSQAGTGGLWEQYV.